This T cell receptor beta chain comes out of a study of T cell repertoires in cytomegalovirus infection. Study in general: Shared public TCR beta signatures pointed to both CMV infection and a matching HLA type. Overall study results and limits: The study found HLA-C-restricted CMV-specific TCR beta clonotypes dominating the ex vivo response.

In germline, CDR1 is SGHVS, CDR2 FQNEAQ. CDR3 size: 14 residues. V was cut by 6 bases and J by 1 base, with 12 bases left in between. One entry per CDR3 protein results from TCRdb running MiXCR on the reads. Here the sample spans around 800,000 distinct CDR3 sequences, about 30% being singletons. There are a few counts of this clonotype. Its antigen remains unknown. V gene TRBV7-8 combines with J gene TRBJ1-1; D perhaps matches TRBD1 (6 bases). The source is a human donor in good health (CMV status not recorded). Some clones in this sample may be carry-over from other donors' samples. Specimen: cultured CD8+ T cells from PBMCs, collected from culture after CMV antigen stimulation. CDR3 in amino acids: CASRDEGGNTEAFF. In DNA, the CDR3 is TGTGCCAGCAGAGACGAGGGGGGGAACACTGAAGCTTTCTTT.